This entry features one TCR beta chain sequence. The sample belongs to a study of blood T cell repertoires in COVID-19. CDR1 is SGDLS, CDR2 YYNGEE, per germline. The length of the CDR3 is 14 residues. Trimming removed 1 base from V and 8 bases from J, with 12 bases in between. The table came from immunoSEQ multiplex PCR; TCRdb's copy has only in-frame clones and leaves some out. Of approximately 250,000 clones in the sample, approximately 89% are singletons; the top ten hold roughly 1.2%. The J gene is TRBJ1-4, the V gene TRBV9; a weak D match, TRBD1 (5 bases). Sequencing was performed on PBMCs or T cells enriched from blood (not recorded which). The origin of this receptor is a woman aged 40-49 years with acute COVID-19. CDR3 sequence (DNA): TGTGCCAGCAGCGTACGGGGGGAAAACGAAAAACTGTTTTTT. This codes for CASSVRGENEKLFF. The whole variable domain, filled in from reference TRBV9 and TRBJ1-4, reads DSGVTQTPKHLITATGQRVTLRCSPRSGDLSVYWYQQSLDQGLQFLIQYYNGEERAKGNILERFSAQQFPDLHSELNLSSLELGDSALYFCASSVRGENEKLFFGSGTQLSVL.